The T cell receptor (beta chain) described here comes from a study of cytomegalovirus exposure and HLA in healthy donors. Study-level findings and limits: Reports indicated that the classifier achieved high specificity and sensitivity in diagnosing cytomegalovirus status.

Both 60 Vbeta primers and 13 Jbeta primers went into the PCR. Generated by immunoSEQ multiplex PCR, the TCRdb table keeps only in-frame clones and is missing some. This table holds 130,000 to 150,000 clones, around 73% found once. CDR3 size: 15 residues. In germline, CDR1 is SEHNR, CDR2 FQNEAQ (reference sequence). V was trimmed by 1 base and J by 2 bases, leaving 12 bases between them. As to this clone: Its antigen is not identified.

The source material was PBMCs. This chain links TRBV7-9 with TRBJ2-7; D possibly corresponds to TRBD2 (7 bases). This TCR came from a female donor in good health and CMV-seronegative. The CDR3 DNA is TGTGCCAGCAGCTTAGAGGGGGGGTTTACCTACGAGCAGTACTTC. Amino acids: CASSLEGGFTYEQYF.